Presented here are 3 T cell receptor beta chains from one specimen sequenced in a study of T cell responses to AZD1222 COVID-19 vaccine. The method was immunoSEQ multiplex PCR; TCRdb's version includes in-frame clones alone and lacks a portion of them. The sample yields nearly 100,000 clones, about 88% seen once. The input for sequencing was peripheral blood, taken on day 0 of AZD1222 vaccination. The receptors were gathered from an adult in good health.

The chain joins TRBV2 to TRBJ1-2; 7 bases are shared with TRBD1. The length of the CDR3 is 12 residues. J was trimmed by 4 bases and V by 5 bases; bases with no gene match: 1. Per the germline V gene, CDR1 is SNHLY and CDR2 is FYNNEI. CDR3 sequence reads: CASSRDSYGYTF. The DNA of the CDR3 is TGTGCCAGCAGTAGGGACAGCTATGGCTACACCTTC.

J is TRBJ2-1 and V is TRBV5-1; tentatively, D is TRBD1 (6 bases). The CDR3 extends over 15 amino acids. CDR1 is SGHRS and CDR2 is YFSETQ in the germline V gene. The ends were cut back, 4 bases at V and 5 bases at J, with 16 bases in the middle. The CDR3 nucleotides read TGCGCCAGCAGCGGATTAACAGGGACCGACAATGAGCAGTTCTTC. Amino acids: CASSGLTGTDNEQFF.

The chain uses TRBV11-2 and TRBJ1-1; D is undetermined. Germline loops: CDR1 SGHAT, CDR2 FQNNGV. V lost 3 bases and J 4 bases, leaving 12 bases between the germline ends. This CDR3 spans 14 amino acids. The CDR3 DNA reads TGTGCCAGCAGCTTTTCTTGGGGTTCCACTGAAGCTTTCTTT. Its translation: CASSFSWGSTEAFF.